Presented here are 8 T cell receptor beta chains from one specimen sequenced in a study of T cell changes during pregnancy in multiple sclerosis. Generated by immunoSEQ multiplex PCR, the TCRdb table keeps only in-frame clones and is missing some. The table lists about 28,000 clones, under 95% of them singletons. The material was peripheral blood, obtained in the first trimester of pregnancy. These receptors came from a female donor in good health, enrolled as a control in a pregnancy study.

The V gene is TRBV7-2, the J gene TRBJ2-3; 8 positions match TRBD2. Germline V CDR1 and CDR2: SGHTA, FQGNSA. CDR3 length equals 14 residues. Trimming at V came to 1 base and at J to 8 bases, leaving 5 bases not matched to a gene. CDR3 in DNA: TGTGCCAGCAGCTTAGACGGGGGGGCGGGTACGCAGTATTTT. Its protein product is CASSLDGGAGTQYF.

The rearrangement joins TRBV11-3 to TRBJ2-5; a possible D gene is TRBD1 (6 bases). This CDR3 contains 15 residues. The germline V gene encodes CDR1 SGHNT and CDR2 YENEEA. V gave up 1 base and J gave up 2 bases, with 11 bases separating them. The CDR3 sequence: CASSLGDTSQETQYF. The CDR3 nucleotides read TGTGCCAGCAGCTTAGGGGACACTTCGCAAGAGACCCAGTACTTC.

The V call is TRBV18, the J call TRBJ1-4; D possibly corresponds to TRBD1 (6 bases). CDR3 length: 14 amino acids. Trimming took 2 bases from V and 3 from J, leaving 7 bases between them. Germline V gene data show CDR1 as KGHSH and CDR2 as LQKENI. In DNA, the CDR3 is TGTGCCAGCTCACCAGGGGGCTCTAATGAAAAACTGTTTTTT. Translated, it gives CASSPGGSNEKLFF.

The rearrangement links TRBV11-2 to TRBJ1-2, with D possibly TRBD1 on 5 matching bases. Germline loops: CDR1 SGHAT, CDR2 FQNNGV. Deletions cut 1 base from V and 8 bases from J, with 11 bases between. This CDR3 spans 13 amino acids. Here the CDR3 DNA reads TGTGCCAGCAGCTTAGCGGCAGGGCTAGGCTACACCTTC. Translation gives CASSLAAGLGYTF.

This chain connects TRBV2 to TRBJ2-1; D gene ambiguous. The CDR3 sequence is 12 residues long. V was cut by 6 bases and J by 4 bases, with 7 bases left in between. Germline lookup yields CDR1 SNHLY and CDR2 FYNNEI. The CDR3 spells CASRPTYNEQFF. The CDR3 bases are TGTGCCAGCAGACCGACTTACAATGAGCAGTTCTTC.

The J gene is TRBJ2-1, the V gene TRBV4-1; possibly TRBD2 for D (7 bases). Per the germline V gene, CDR1 is MGHRA and CDR2 is YSYEKL. CDR3 length equals 16 residues. Trimming left V 1 base short and J 4 bases short, with 14 bases between. This CDR3 is CASSQVSGGPYNEQFF. The CDR3 bases are TGCGCCAGCAGCCAAGTGTCCGGGGGGCCGTACAATGAGCAGTTCTTC.

The chain uses TRBV30 and TRBJ1-2, with D hard to call. The germline V and J ends were trimmed by 1 base and 6 bases, with 15 bases remaining between them. This CDR3 has 14 residues. Per the germline V gene, CDR1 is GTSNPN and CDR2 is SVGIG (reference sequence). The CDR3: CAWSGIGGSDGYTF. Written as DNA, the CDR3 is TGTGCCTGGAGTGGCATTGGAGGCTCTGATGGCTACACCTTC. The full variable domain, rest sourced from reference TRBV30 and TRBJ1-2, is SQTIHQWPATLVQPVGSPLSLECTVEGTSNPNLYWYRQAAGRGLQLLFYSVGIGQISSEVPQNLSASRPQDRQFILSSKKLLLSDSGFYLCAWSGIGGSDGYTFGSGTRLTVV.

The chain combines TRBV6-1 with TRBJ1-6, with TRBD1 as a possible D gene (6 bases). V was shortened by 4 bases and J by 6 bases, with 10 bases between the two germline ends. This CDR3 contains 14 residues. Germline CDR1 reads MNHNS; CDR2 reads SASEGT. The CDR3 loop reads CASSVGQVNSPLHF. The DNA of the CDR3 is TGTGCCAGCAGTGTGGGACAAGTTAATTCACCCCTCCACTTT.